This T cell receptor beta chain came from a study of tumor-infiltrating lymphocytes in primary liver carcinoma. Overall study context: Measuring roughly 4.2 to 11 cm across, the tumors were staged as T1-T3 N0M0.

Concerning this clonotype itself: Its matching antigen is unknown. A read error may be the cause here, since a much bigger clone is one base away.

This CDR3 has 15 amino acids. CDR1 is PRHDT, CDR2 FYEKMQ, per germline (reference sequence). Notes on the study in general: Tumor-adjacent and tumor-blood pairs displayed less overlap than did pairs of tumor regions.

Germline DNA was also extracted, while the blood RNA originated from unsorted whole blood. Chronic HBV infection affected patients, none of whom had received treatment. A primer in the constant region served to generate TCR beta cDNA from 500 ng of total RNA. Each TCR beta library was derived from three nested multiplex PCR rounds that employed slightly modified ARM-PCR. Forward primers for TRBV1-TRBV30 and a C-beta reverse primer served the first two PCR rounds, at approximately 10 cycles each. TCRdb passed the multiplex PCR reads through MiXCR, listing each CDR3 protein once. Of a few hundred thousand distinct CDR3 sequences in the sample, nearly 60% were seen once.

The sequenced sample consisted of peripheral blood. The chain combines TRBV13 with TRBJ2-5; TRBD1 or TRBD2 may be the D gene (5 bases each). This receptor was identified in a young woman with primary liver carcinoma and hepatitis B virus infection. CDR3 coding DNA: TGTGCCAGCAGCCTGACTGGGACCAACCAAGAGACCCATTACTTC. It codes for CASSLTGTNQETHYF.